Below, one T cell receptor (beta chain) is given with its context. Antigen unknown. Amplified regions were TCR beta CDR3 sequences from RNA transcripts. RT-PCR in the first round (using the HTBI primer set) targeted the TCR CDR3. A single record per CDR3 protein comes from TCRdb applying MiXCR to the multiplex PCR reads. The data hold nearly 750,000 distinct CDR3 sequences, with around 40% observed a single time. The study defined stable Graves' hyperthyroidism as no ophthalmopathy progression within 18 months. Exclusion of patients followed from uncontrolled infection, other autoimmune disease, pregnancy or lactation. Cells are PBMCs isolated from around 9.4 ml of fresh blood. The data belong to a study of T cells in Graves' hyperthyroidism and ophthalmopathy. General observations from the study: Through a model of 13 V-J features, ophthalmopathy was separated from stable hyperthyroidism.

This clonotype originated in a woman aged 35 to 49 with Graves' hyperthyroidism. Sequencing was performed on blood.

DNA for the CDR3: TGCAGCGTCCCTAGGGCAGGGTTTAACTATGGCTACACCTTC. It is translated as CSVPRAGFNYGYTF. The chain recombines TRBV29-1 with TRBJ1-2, with D maybe TRBD1 (5 bases). V shed 6 bases and J shed 1 base, with 15 bases lying between them. Germline CDR1 reads SQVTM; CDR2 reads ANQGSEA. This CDR3 comprises 14 residues.